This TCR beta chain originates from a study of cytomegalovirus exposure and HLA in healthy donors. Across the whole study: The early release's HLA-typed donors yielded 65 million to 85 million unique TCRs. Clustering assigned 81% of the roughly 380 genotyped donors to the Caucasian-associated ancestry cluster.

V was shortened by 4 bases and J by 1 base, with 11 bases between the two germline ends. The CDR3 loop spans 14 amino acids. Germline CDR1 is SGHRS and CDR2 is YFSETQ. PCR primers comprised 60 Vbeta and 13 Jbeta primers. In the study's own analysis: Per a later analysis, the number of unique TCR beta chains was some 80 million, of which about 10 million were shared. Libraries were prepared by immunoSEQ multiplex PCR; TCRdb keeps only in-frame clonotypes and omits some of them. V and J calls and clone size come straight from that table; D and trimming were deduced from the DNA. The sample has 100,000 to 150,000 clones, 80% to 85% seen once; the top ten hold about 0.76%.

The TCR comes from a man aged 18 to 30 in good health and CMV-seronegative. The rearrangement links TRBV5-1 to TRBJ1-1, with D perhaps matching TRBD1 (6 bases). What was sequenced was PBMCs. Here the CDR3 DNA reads TGCGCCAGCAGCGGAGGGGGGGGGAACACTGAAGCTTTCTTT. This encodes CASSGGGGNTEAFF.